The next 10 T cell receptor beta chains were all read from a single sample in a study of blood T cell repertoires in COVID-19. The repertoire was sequenced with immunoSEQ multiplex PCR; TCRdb's copy has only in-frame clones and lacks some. The sample contains tens of thousands of clones, 82% of which appear only once. Sequencing used peripheral blood. The receptor source for this set is a woman older than 75 with acute or convalescent COVID-19.

The chain is built from TRBV19 and TRBJ1-5; D ambiguous. Germline CDR1 and CDR2: LNHDA and SQIVND (reference sequence). Trimming removed 9 bases from V and 3 bases from J, with 12 bases in between. The CDR3 has 13 residues. CDR3 nucleotide sequence: TGTGCCAGCGCTACCCGGTACAATCAGCCCCAGCATTTT. It yields the protein CASATRYNQPQHF.

CDR3 nucleotide sequence: TGCGCCAGCAGCCGACAGGTTTCAACTAATGAAAAACTGTTTTTT. It yields the protein CASSRQVSTNEKLFF. The gene calls are TRBV4-1 and TRBJ1-4; maybe TRBD1 (6 bases). V was trimmed by 4 bases and J by 0 bases, leaving 9 bases between them. The germline CDR1 and CDR2 sequences are MGHRA and YSYEKL. The CDR3 runs to 15 residues.

A few counts support this clone. The chain joins TRBV29-1 to TRBJ1-6, with 8 bases aligning to TRBD1. Germline V gives CDR1 SQVTM, CDR2 ANQGSEA. CDR3 length equals 14 residues. J was trimmed by 10 bases and V by 7 bases; bases with no gene match: 12. The CDR3 sequence: CSATFGQGGSPLHF. The CDR3 region has the DNA TGCAGCGCTACTTTCGGACAGGGAGGATCACCCCTCCACTTT.

This chain links TRBV6-1 with TRBJ1-4; D remains ambiguous. V was clipped by 0 bases and J by 6 bases, with 17 bases between them. Germline assignment: CDR1 MNHNS and CDR2 SASEGT. There are 17 residues in the CDR3. CDR3: CASSEALLGGWDEKLFF. The CDR3 DNA reads as TGTGCCAGCAGTGAAGCGCTTCTCGGAGGGTGGGATGAAAAACTGTTTTTT.

V usage is TRBV5-1 and J usage is TRBJ2-1; possible D gene TRBD2, 5 bases. V was clipped by 4 bases and J by 10 bases, with 9 bases between them. CDR1 and CDR2 from the germline V gene are SGHRS and YFSETQ. The CDR3 consists of 11 residues. For the CDR3, the DNA is TGCGCCAGCAGCGCGAGGAGGGAGCAGTTCTTC. Translated, it gives CASSARREQFF.

The chain carries TRBV5-4 and TRBJ2-7, with a possible D match to TRBD1 (5 bases). Trimming took off 4 bases at V and 2 bases at J, with 19 bases between the two ends. The CDR3 totals 16 residues. CDR1 SGHNT and CDR2 YYREEE come from the germline V gene (reference sequence). Written as DNA, the CDR3 is TGTGCCAGCAGCCGTCTTACAGGAGTTTTTACCTACGAGCAGTACTTC. Residues: CASSRLTGVFTYEQYF.

V usage is TRBV6-5 and J usage is TRBJ2-7, with a possible D match to TRBD2 (6 bases). The CDR3 length is 13 residues. V lost 8 bases and J 2 bases, leaving 13 bases between the germline ends. Germline V gene data show CDR1 as MNHEY and CDR2 as SVGAGI. This chain's CDR3 is CASGGGSPYEQYF. In nucleotides, the CDR3 is TGTGCCAGCGGAGGAGGGAGCCCCTACGAGCAGTACTTC.

The chain links TRBV7-9 to TRBJ1-3; D is possibly TRBD1 (6 bases). Between the trimmed V and J ends, which lost 5 bases and 4 bases, there was a span of 21 bases. The CDR3 is made up of 17 amino acids. The germline gives CDR1 SEHNR, CDR2 FQNEAQ (reference sequence). The CDR3 coding sequence is TGTGCCAGCAGCACCCCGGGACATACGGTAGCAGGAAACACCATATATTTT. Protein: CASSTPGHTVAGNTIYF. Combining the CDR3 with reference TRBV7-9 and TRBJ1-3 gives the whole variable domain DTGVSQNPRHKITKRGQNVTFRCDPISEHNRLYWYRQTLGQGPEFLTYFQNEAQLEKSRLLSDRFSAERPKGSFSTLEIQRTEQGDSAMYLCASSTPGHTVAGNTIYFGEGSWLTVV.

The rearrangement joins TRBV27 to TRBJ2-1; 7 bases line up with TRBD2. Unmatched junction bases numbered 7, after V lost 4 bases and J lost 16 bases. The germline V gene has CDR1 MNHEY and CDR2 SMNVEV (reference sequence). The CDR3 is 11 amino acids. CDR3 sequence (DNA): TGTGCCAGCAGTTGGGGGGGTGCGTACTTCTTC. Translating it yields CASSWGGAYFF.

V is TRBV5-5 and J is TRBJ1-4; weak D call: TRBD1 (6 bases). Per germline, CDR1 SGHKS and CDR2 YYEKEE (reference sequence). CDR3 length equals 15 residues. The V and J ends lost 0 bases and 4 bases respectively, with 10 bases between them. For the CDR3, the DNA is TGTGCCAGCAGCTTGGTTGGGACAAGTAATGAAAAACTGTTTTTT. It yields the protein CASSLVGTSNEKLFF.